What follows is one TCR beta chain and its context. The CDR3 contains 15 residues. Trimming at V came to 6 bases and at J to 2 bases, leaving 5 bases not matched to a gene. Germline CDR1 and CDR2: MNHEY and SVGAGI. These data are taken from a study of cytomegalovirus exposure and HLA in healthy donors. The PCR made use of 60 Vbeta and 13 Jbeta primers. Libraries were prepared by immunoSEQ multiplex PCR; TCRdb keeps only in-frame clonotypes and omits some of them. The sample carries under 130,000 clones, around 74% recorded once. The source is a middle-aged woman in good health and CMV-seropositive. The sequenced sample consisted of PBMCs. This chain connects TRBV6-5 to TRBJ2-1; 9 bases line up with TRBD1. CDR3 DNA: TGTGCCAGCAGCCGGACAGGGGAGGCCTACAATGAGCAGTTCTTC. Translating gives CASSRTGEAYNEQFF.